This passage covers 13 T cell receptor beta chains from one sample sequenced in a study of PD-L1 blockade in urothelial cancer. Time point: peripheral blood 6 weeks after treatment start. This table comes from immunoSEQ multiplex PCR, and its TCRdb copy is limited to in-frame clones, with some not included. The sample has about 110,000 clones; approximately 90% are singletons. Material: PBMCs, obtained around atezolizumab (anti-PD-L1) treatment. The receptors stem from a man aged 55 to 70 with urothelial cancer.

This chain uses TRBV28 with TRBJ2-1, with 11 bases lining up with TRBD1. CDR3 length: 17 residues. V was pared by 1 base and J by 3 bases, with 5 bases of the junction left unmatched. From germline, CDR1 is MDHEN and CDR2 SYDVKM. CDR3 sequence (DNA): TGTGCCAGCAGTTTATCTTTCGGGACAGGGGGCTACAATGAGCAGTTCTTC. Its translation: CASSLSFGTGGYNEQFF.

The genes are TRBV5-5 and TRBJ2-3; 7 nucleotides match TRBD1. Germline loops: CDR1 SGHKS, CDR2 YYEKEE (reference sequence). V lost 4 bases, J lost 4 bases, and 6 bases stayed unmatched. The CDR3 has 14 amino acids. The CDR3 bases are TGTGCCAGCAGCGACGGGACAGTGGCAGATACGCAGTATTTT. As protein: CASSDGTVADTQYF.

The rearrangement joins TRBV9 to TRBJ2-7; 11 bases agree with TRBD2. V was pared by 1 base and J by 6 bases, with 9 bases of the junction left unmatched. Germline V gene sequence: CDR1 SGDLS, CDR2 YYNGEE. The CDR3 extends over 16 amino acids. The CDR3 is CASSVNPLAGGPEQYF. The DNA of the CDR3 is TGTGCCAGCAGCGTAAACCCCCTAGCGGGAGGACCCGAGCAGTACTTC.

V is TRBV5-5 and J is TRBJ2-3, with a weak D call TRBD1 (5 bases). Per the germline V gene, CDR1 is SGHKS and CDR2 is YYEKEE (reference sequence). V gave up 6 bases and J gave up 5 bases, with 13 bases separating them. CDR3 length: 13 amino acids. CDR3 sequence (DNA): TGTGCCAGCATGGACAAAGTACAAGATACGCAGTATTTT. Its protein product is CASMDKVQDTQYF.

This chain connects TRBV25-1 to TRBJ1-1; 8 bases map to TRBD1. The CDR3 runs to 13 residues. V shed 3 bases, J shed 10 bases, and the junction held 7 bases outside the gene matches. Germline V lookup: CDR1 MGHDK, CDR2 SYGVNS. This chain's CDR3 is CASSDGDRSIAFF. DNA of the CDR3: TGTGCCAGCAGTGACGGGGACAGGAGTATAGCTTTCTTT.

The V call is TRBV7-2, the J call TRBJ2-5; 9 bases align to TRBD2. CDR1 and CDR2 from the germline V gene are SGHTA and FQGNSA. V dropped 2 bases and J dropped 5; count of bases not matched to a gene: 6. There are 15 residues in the CDR3. The CDR3 DNA follows: TGTGCCAGCAGCTTACAGCGGGAGGTAGTGGAGACCCAGTACTTC. Amino acids: CASSLQREVVETQYF.

The V call is TRBV30, the J call TRBJ1-5, with TRBD1 as a possible D gene (6 bases). The V gene's germline CDR1 is GTSNPN and CDR2 SVGIG (reference sequence). The V and J ends lost 0 bases and 9 bases respectively, with 21 bases between them. CDR3 length equals 16 residues. CDR3 coding DNA: TGTGCCTGGAGTGTATCCGGCGACAGGTCCTCTCGGCCCCAGCATTTT. This gives the protein CAWSVSGDRSSRPQHF.

The chain carries TRBV18 and TRBJ1-6; D might be TRBD1 (5 bases). The CDR3 totals 15 residues. V lost 5 bases and J lost 8, with 16 bases in between. Germline-derived CDR1 and CDR2 are KGHSH and LQKENI. The CDR3: CASSRFSGDHSPLHF. The CDR3 DNA is TGTGCCAGCTCAAGGTTTTCGGGGGATCATTCACCCCTCCACTTT.

This clone showed up just once. V is TRBV7-2 and J is TRBJ2-5, with 12 bases aligning to TRBD2. After removal of 5 bases from V and 6 bases from J, the junction contained 4 bases not matched to a gene. The CDR3 extends over 14 amino acids. In germline, CDR1 is SGHTA, CDR2 FQGNSA. The CDR3 nucleotides read TGTGCCAGCAGCAAGACTAGCGGGGGTCAGACCCAGTACTTC. It codes for CASSKTSGGQTQYF.

The chain joins TRBV29-1 to TRBJ1-2; 7 nucleotides match TRBD1. Per the germline V gene, CDR1 is SQVTM and CDR2 is ANQGSEA. The CDR3 runs 13 residues. Trimming at V came to 6 bases and at J to 5 bases, leaving 9 bases not matched to a gene. Here the CDR3 DNA reads TGCAGCGTCCGTGACAGGGAAGGGTATGGCTACACCTTC. It translates to CSVRDREGYGYTF.

This clone was seen just once. The chain links TRBV6-4 to TRBJ2-7; D unclear. The CDR3 spans 14 residues. V was clipped by 4 bases and J by 1 base, with 11 bases between them. Germline values: CDR1 MRHNA, CDR2 SNTAGT. This CDR3 reads CASSVRFGSYEQYF. CDR3 nucleotide sequence: TGTGCCAGCAGTGTGCGGTTTGGGTCCTACGAGCAGTACTTC.

This chain joins TRBV14 and TRBJ2-7, with unresolved D. V gave up 1 base and J gave up 5 bases, with 9 bases separating them. The CDR3 is 13 residues long. The germline V gene encodes CDR1 SGHDN and CDR2 FVKESK. CDR3 region: CASSQVWQDEQYF. CDR3 DNA: TGTGCCAGCAGCCAAGTGTGGCAGGACGAGCAGTACTTC.

This clone was observed at least ten times. The chain carries TRBV4-2 and TRBJ1-2; TRBD1 agrees at 8 bases. Germline values: CDR1 LGHNA, CDR2 YNFKEQ. The trim removed 4 bases at V and 4 bases at J, leaving 11 bases unmatched. The CDR3 is made up of 16 amino acids. For the CDR3, the DNA is TGTGCCAGCAGCCTACTAGGACAGGGTTCGAGCTATGGCTACACCTTC. Encoded protein: CASSLLGQGSSYGYTF.